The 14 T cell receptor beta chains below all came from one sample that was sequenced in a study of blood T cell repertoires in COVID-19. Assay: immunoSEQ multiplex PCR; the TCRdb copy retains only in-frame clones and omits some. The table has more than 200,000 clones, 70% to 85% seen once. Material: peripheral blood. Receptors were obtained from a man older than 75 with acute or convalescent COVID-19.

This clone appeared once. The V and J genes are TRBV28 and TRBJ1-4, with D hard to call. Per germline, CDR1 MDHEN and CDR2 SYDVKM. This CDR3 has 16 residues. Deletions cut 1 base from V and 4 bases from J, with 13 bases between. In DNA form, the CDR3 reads TGTGCCAGCAGTTTATTTGGGAAAGGAGGTAATGAAAAACTGTTTTTT. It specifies CASSLFGKGGNEKLFF. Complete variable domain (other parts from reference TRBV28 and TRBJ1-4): DVKVTQSSRYLVKRTGEKVFLECVQDMDHENMFWYRQDPGLGLRLIYFSYDVKMKEKGDIPEGYSVSREKKERFSLILESASTNQTSMYLCASSLFGKGGNEKLFFGSGTQLSVL.

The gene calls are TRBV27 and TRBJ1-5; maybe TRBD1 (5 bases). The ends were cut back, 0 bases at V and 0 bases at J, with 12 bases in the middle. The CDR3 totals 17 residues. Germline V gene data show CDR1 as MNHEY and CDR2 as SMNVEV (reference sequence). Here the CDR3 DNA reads TGTGCCAGCAGTTTATCGATGAAGGGGTTTAGCAATCAGCCCCAGCATTTT. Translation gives CASSLSMKGFSNQPQHF.

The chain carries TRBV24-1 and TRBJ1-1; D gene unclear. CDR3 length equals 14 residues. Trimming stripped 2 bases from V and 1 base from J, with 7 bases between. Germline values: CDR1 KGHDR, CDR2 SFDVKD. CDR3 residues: CATSDSRRNTEAFF. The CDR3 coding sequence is TGTGCCACCAGTGATTCGCGGCGGAACACTGAAGCTTTCTTT.

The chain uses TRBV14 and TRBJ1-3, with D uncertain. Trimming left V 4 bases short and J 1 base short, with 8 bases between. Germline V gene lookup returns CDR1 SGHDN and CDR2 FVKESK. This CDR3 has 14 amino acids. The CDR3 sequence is CASSPQSSGNTIYF. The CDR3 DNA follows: TGTGCCAGCAGCCCTCAGTCGTCTGGAAACACCATATATTTT.

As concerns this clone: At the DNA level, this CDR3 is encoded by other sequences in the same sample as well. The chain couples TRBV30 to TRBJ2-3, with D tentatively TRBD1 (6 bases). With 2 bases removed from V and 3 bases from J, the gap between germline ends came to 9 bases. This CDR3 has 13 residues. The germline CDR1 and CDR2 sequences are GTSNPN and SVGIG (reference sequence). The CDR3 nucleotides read TGTGCCTGGAGTCCTCAGGGGACAGATACGCAGTATTTT. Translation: CAWSPQGTDTQYF.

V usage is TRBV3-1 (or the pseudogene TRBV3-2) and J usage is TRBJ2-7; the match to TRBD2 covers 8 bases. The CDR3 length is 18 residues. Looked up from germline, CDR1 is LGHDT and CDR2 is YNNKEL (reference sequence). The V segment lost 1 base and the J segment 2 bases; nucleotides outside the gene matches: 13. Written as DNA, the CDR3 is TGTGCCAGCAGCCAAGTCTTTCCCGGGGGGGCCTTCGCCTACGAGCAGTACTTC. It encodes CASSQVFPGGAFAYEQYF.

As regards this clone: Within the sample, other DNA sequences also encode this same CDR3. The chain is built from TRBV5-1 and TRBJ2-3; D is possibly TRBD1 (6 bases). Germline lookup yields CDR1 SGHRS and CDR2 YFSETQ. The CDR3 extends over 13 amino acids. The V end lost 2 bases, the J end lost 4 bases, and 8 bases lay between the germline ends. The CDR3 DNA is TGCGCCAGCAGCTTACAGGGAGCAGATACGCAGTATTTT. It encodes CASSLQGADTQYF.

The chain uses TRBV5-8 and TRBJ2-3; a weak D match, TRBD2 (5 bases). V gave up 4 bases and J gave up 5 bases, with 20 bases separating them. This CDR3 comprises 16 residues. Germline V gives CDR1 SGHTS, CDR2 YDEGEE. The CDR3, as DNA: TGTGCCAGCAGCCCCCTCGGAGGTGCCCATAAAGATACGCAGTATTTT. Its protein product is CASSPLGGAHKDTQYF.

The CDR3 region is CASSRRQGRSSNQPQHF. CDR3 DNA: TGTGCCAGCAGTCGGAGACAGGGGCGTTCTAGCAATCAGCCCCAGCATTTT. J is TRBJ1-5 and V is TRBV6-6; TRBD1 agrees at 8 bases. This CDR3 spans 17 amino acids. In germline, CDR1 is MNHNY, CDR2 SVGAGI (reference sequence). The junction had 9 bases not matched to a gene; V was cut back by 5 bases and J by 0 bases.

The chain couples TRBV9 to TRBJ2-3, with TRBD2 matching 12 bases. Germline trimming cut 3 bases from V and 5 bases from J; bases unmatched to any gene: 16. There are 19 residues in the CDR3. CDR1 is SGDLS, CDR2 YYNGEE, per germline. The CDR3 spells CASSAPSTSGRLLLDTQYF. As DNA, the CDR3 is TGTGCCAGCAGCGCCCCTTCTACTAGCGGGAGGTTGCTTCTAGATACGCAGTATTTT.

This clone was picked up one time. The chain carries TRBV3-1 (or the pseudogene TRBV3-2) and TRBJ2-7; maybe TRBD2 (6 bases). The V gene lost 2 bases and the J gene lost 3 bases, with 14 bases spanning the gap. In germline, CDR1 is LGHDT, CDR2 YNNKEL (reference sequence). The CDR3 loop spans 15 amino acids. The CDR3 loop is CASSQLRTTVYEQYF. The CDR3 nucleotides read TGTGCCAGCAGCCAACTACGGACTACTGTCTACGAGCAGTACTTC.

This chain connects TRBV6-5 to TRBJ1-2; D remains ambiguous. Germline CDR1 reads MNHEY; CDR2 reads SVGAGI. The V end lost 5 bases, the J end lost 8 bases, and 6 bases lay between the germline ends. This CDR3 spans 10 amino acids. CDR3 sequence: CASSPGGYTF. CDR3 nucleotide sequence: TGTGCCAGCAGTCCGGGGGGCTACACCTTC.

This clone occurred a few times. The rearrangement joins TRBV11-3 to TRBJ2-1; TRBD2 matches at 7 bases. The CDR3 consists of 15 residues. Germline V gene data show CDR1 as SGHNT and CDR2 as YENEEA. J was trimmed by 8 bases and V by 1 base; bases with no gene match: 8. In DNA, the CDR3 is TGTGCCAGCAGCTTAGGAGTACTAGCGATTGATGAGCAGTTCTTC. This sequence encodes CASSLGVLAIDEQFF.

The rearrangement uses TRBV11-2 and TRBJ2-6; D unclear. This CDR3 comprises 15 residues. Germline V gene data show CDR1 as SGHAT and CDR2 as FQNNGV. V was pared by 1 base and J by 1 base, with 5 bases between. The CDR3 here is CASSLGPSGANVLTF. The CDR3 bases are TGTGCCAGCAGCTTAGGTCCGTCTGGGGCCAACGTCCTGACTTTC.